The 14 T cell receptor beta chains below come from one sample, sequenced in a study of cytomegalovirus exposure and HLA in healthy donors. Amplification used 60 Vbeta primers and 13 Jbeta primers. Produced via immunoSEQ multiplex PCR; TCRdb's table is partial and in-frame only. The data contain about 210,000 clones, 80% to 90% of them singletons. Sequencing was carried out using PBMCs. These receptors were taken from a man under 40 in good health and CMV-seronegative.

This sequence joins TRBV5-4 and TRBJ1-1, with no clear D. The germline V and J ends were trimmed by 0 bases and 1 base, with 10 bases remaining between them. The germline CDR1 and CDR2 sequences are SGHNT and YYREEE (reference sequence). CDR3 size: 15 residues. The CDR3 spells CASSLEARANTEAFF. The CDR3 nucleotides are TGTGCCAGCAGCTTGGAAGCACGAGCGAACACTGAAGCTTTCTTT.

The rearrangement uses TRBV2 and TRBJ2-5; unclear D gene. The J call may be in error: the DNA end matches TRBJ2-7 better. The CDR3 is 11 amino acids. Germline CDR1 and CDR2: SNHLY and FYNNEI. The CDR3 DNA is TGTGCCAGCAGTCCCCCCTACGAGCAGTACTTC. Amino acids: CASSPPYEQYF.

V and J are TRBV7-9 and TRBJ2-7, with D uncertain. Trimming pared 5 bases from V and 4 bases from J, leaving 12 bases between. This CDR3 has 13 residues. CDR1 and CDR2 from the germline V gene are SEHNR and FQNEAQ (reference sequence). Here the CDR3 DNA reads TGTGCCAGCAGCCGTCTAGTAAGTTACGAGCAGTACTTC. It is translated as CASSRLVSYEQYF. Drawing the rest from reference TRBV7-9 and TRBJ2-7, the complete variable domain is DTGVSQNPRHKITKRGQNVTFRCDPISEHNRLYWYRQTLGQGPEFLTYFQNEAQLEKSRLLSDRFSAERPKGSFSTLEIQRTEQGDSAMYLCASSRLVSYEQYFGPGTRLTVT.

This chain joins TRBV27 and TRBJ1-4; TRBD1 matches 9 bases. The CDR3 runs to 14 residues. Looked up from germline, CDR1 is MNHEY and CDR2 is SMNVEV (reference sequence). J gave up 8 bases and V 6 bases, and 7 bases lay outside the gene matches. The CDR3 nucleotides read TGTGCCAGCAGGGGGACAGGGACAGGCGAAAAACTGTTTTTT. Translating it yields CASRGTGTGEKLFF.

The CDR3 sequence: CASSLGGAWNEQYF. The CDR3 DNA reads as TGTGCCAGCAGCTTAGGCGGGGCATGGAACGAGCAGTACTTC. The rearrangement uses TRBV11-2 and TRBJ2-7, with D perhaps TRBD2 (6 bases). The germline gives CDR1 SGHAT, CDR2 FQNNGV. Trimming removed 1 base at V and 5 bases at J, with 12 bases between. This CDR3 has 14 residues.

The V call is TRBV29-1, the J call TRBJ2-5, with 8 bases matching TRBD1. Looked up from germline, CDR1 is SQVTM and CDR2 is ANQGSEA. J was trimmed by 2 bases and V by 2 bases; bases with no gene match: 7. The CDR3 is 15 amino acids. DNA of the CDR3: TGCAGCGTTGAAAGGACAGGGTGGTTTCAAGAGACCCAGTACTTC. Amino acid sequence: CSVERTGWFQETQYF.

This clone was detected only once. The chain recombines TRBV7-2 with TRBJ2-7; 8 bases match TRBD2. V dropped 4 bases and J dropped 0; count of bases not matched to a gene: 8. Germline V gene lookup returns CDR1 SGHTA and CDR2 FQGNSA. The CDR3 runs to 16 residues. The CDR3 region is CASSSWRGVDSYEQYF. In nucleotides, the CDR3 is TGTGCCAGCAGCTCCTGGCGGGGGGTCGACTCCTACGAGCAGTACTTC.

For the CDR3, the DNA is TGTGCCAGCAGTGAAGCGAAAGGGCTAGCGGGGGAGGGTGAGCAGTTCTTC. It encodes CASSEAKGLAGEGEQFF. The genes are TRBV2 and TRBJ2-1, with 10 bases matching TRBD2. This CDR3 spans 17 amino acids. Germline CDR1 is SNHLY and CDR2 is FYNNEI. The trim removed 0 bases at V and 9 bases at J, leaving 11 bases unmatched.

V gene TRBV18 combines with J gene TRBJ1-5; D call uncertain. V lost 1 base and J 0 bases, leaving 10 bases between the germline ends. This CDR3 has 16 residues. The germline V gene encodes CDR1 KGHSH and CDR2 LQKENI. The DNA of the CDR3 is TGTGCCAGCTCACCACTGAGGGTTGGTAGCAATCAGCCCCAGCATTTT. Protein sequence: CASSPLRVGSNQPQHF.

The CDR3 sequence: CASSQNRGVNEQYF. CDR3 DNA: TGTGCCAGCAGTCAGAACCGGGGGGTAAACGAGCAGTACTTC. V and J are TRBV7-9 and TRBJ2-7, with 7 bases identical to TRBD2. CDR1 is SEHNR and CDR2 is FQNEAQ in the germline V gene (reference sequence). The V gene end was trimmed by 6 bases and the J gene end by 5 bases; junction bases not matched to a gene: 10. CDR3 length equals 14 residues.

The chain recombines TRBV29-1 with TRBJ1-1, with 7 bases lining up with TRBD1. The junction had 6 bases not matched to a gene; V was cut back by 4 bases and J by 1 base. Germline V gene lookup returns CDR1 SQVTM and CDR2 ANQGSEA. The CDR3 is made up of 14 amino acids. CDR3 nucleotides: TGCAGCGTTGTCGGGTCAGGGGGGAACACTGAAGCTTTCTTT. It yields the protein CSVVGSGGNTEAFF.

The rearrangement uses TRBV7-2 and TRBJ2-1, with 8 nucleotides matching TRBD2. The CDR3 is 13 residues long. Germline V gene lookup returns CDR1 SGHTA and CDR2 FQGNSA. V lost 8 bases to trimming and J lost 7 bases; unmatched junction nucleotides: 7. CDR3 nucleotide sequence: TGTGCCAGCGCGGGGGGATGGGGGAATGAGCAGTTCTTC. Its translation is CASAGGWGNEQFF.

The rearrangement joins TRBV5-6 to TRBJ2-5; D might be TRBD2 (5 bases). In germline, CDR1 is SGHDT, CDR2 YYEEEE. Trimming stripped 6 bases from V and 1 base from J, with 13 bases between. The CDR3 length is 14 residues. The CDR3 here is CASTYGGFQETQYF. CDR3 in DNA: TGTGCCAGCACCTATGGCGGGTTCCAAGAGACCCAGTACTTC.

This chain connects TRBV4-3 to TRBJ2-3; D unresolved. The V end lost 0 bases, the J end lost 2 bases, and 6 bases lay between the germline ends. Germline assignment: CDR1 LGHNA and CDR2 YSLEER. The CDR3 has 14 residues. The CDR3: CASSQDKSTDTQYF. The CDR3 DNA is TGCGCCAGCAGCCAAGACAAATCCACAGATACGCAGTATTTT.